The next 5 T cell receptor beta chains were all read from a single sample in a study of T cells in Graves' hyperthyroidism and ophthalmopathy. There were TCR beta CDR3 regions amplified from RNA transcripts. TCR CDR3 underwent first-round RT-PCR with the HTBI primer set. TCRdb passed the multiplex PCR reads through MiXCR, listing each CDR3 protein once. The data show about 300,000 distinct CDR3 sequences, with about an eighth seen just once and less than 8% held by the top ten. The sequenced sample consisted of blood. The receptors come from a middle-aged woman with Graves' hyperthyroidism.

The genes are TRBV7-9 and TRBJ1-2; tentative D call: TRBD1 (5 bases). The V gene's germline CDR1 is SEHNR and CDR2 FQNEAQ (reference sequence). This CDR3 region has 14 residues. The V gene lost 5 bases and the J gene lost 3 bases, with 13 bases spanning the gap. The CDR3 sequence: CASSLGTLYYGYTF. As DNA, the CDR3 is TGTGCCAGCAGCCTAGGGACTCTTTACTATGGCTACACCTTC.

There are many counts of this clonotype. This sequence joins TRBV12-3 or TRBV12-4 and TRBJ2-5; D gene uncertain. The CDR3 length is 14 residues. V was shortened by 4 bases and J by 5 bases, with 14 bases between the two germline ends. As DNA, the CDR3 is TGTGCCAGCAGTTCTGACAAGGTCCGGGAGACCCAGTACTTC. It specifies CASSSDKVRETQYF.

This clonotype appeared a few times. The rearrangement uses TRBV3-1 and TRBJ1-6; TRBD1 agrees at 7 bases. This CDR3 region has 16 residues. Germline V gene data show CDR1 as LGHDT and CDR2 as YNNKEL (reference sequence). Losses at the gene ends were 4 bases for V and 8 bases for J; bases not matched to a gene: 11. Here the CDR3 DNA reads TGTGCCAGCAGCCGGCTAAACAGGGGTAGGGATTCACCCCTCCACTTT. Residues: CASSRLNRGRDSPLHF.

The rearrangement uses TRBV13 and TRBJ2-5, with 9 bases identical to TRBD2. V was pared by 3 bases and J by 3 bases, with 5 bases of the junction left unmatched. Germline CDR1 is PRHDT and CDR2 is FYEKMQ (reference sequence). This CDR3 comprises 15 residues. The CDR3 protein is CASSFSGSYEETQYF. CDR3 sequence (DNA): TGTGCCAGCAGCTTTAGCGGGAGCTACGAAGAGACCCAGTACTTC.

In this sample, this clonotype turned up a few times. The chain joins TRBV7-2 to TRBJ1-6, with unresolved D. Trimming pared 5 bases from V and 0 bases from J, leaving 8 bases between. The CDR3 totals 15 residues. Germline CDR1 reads SGHTA; CDR2 reads FQGNSA. CDR3 protein: CASSPTSSYNSPLHF. CDR3 coding DNA: TGTGCCAGCAGCCCTACTAGCTCCTATAATTCACCCCTCCACTTT.